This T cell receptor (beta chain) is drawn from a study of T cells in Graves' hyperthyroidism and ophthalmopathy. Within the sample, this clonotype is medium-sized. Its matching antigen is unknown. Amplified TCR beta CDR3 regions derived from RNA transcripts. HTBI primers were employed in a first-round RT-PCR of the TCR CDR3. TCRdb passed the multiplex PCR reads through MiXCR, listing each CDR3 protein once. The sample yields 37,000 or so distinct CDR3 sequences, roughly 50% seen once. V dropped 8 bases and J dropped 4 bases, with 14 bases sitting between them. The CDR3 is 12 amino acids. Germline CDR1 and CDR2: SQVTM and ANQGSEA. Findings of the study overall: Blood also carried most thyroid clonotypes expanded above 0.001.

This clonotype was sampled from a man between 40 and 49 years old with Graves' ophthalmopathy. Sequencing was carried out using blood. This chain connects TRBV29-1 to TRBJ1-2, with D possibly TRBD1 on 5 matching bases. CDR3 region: CSPRDSLYGYTF. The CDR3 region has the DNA TGCAGCCCGAGAGACAGTCTCTATGGCTACACCTTC.